The clone carrying this TCR beta chain occurred a few times. No antigen is known for it. This record belongs to a study of cytomegalovirus exposure and HLA in healthy donors. Study results and caveats: Being productive about 87% or about 30% of the time was typical of most TCR beta V segments in an earlier analysis. By HLA locus, TCR association rates varied in a later analysis, with DRB1 showing the most and HLA-C the fewest.

Germline CDR1 and CDR2: KGHSH and LQKENI. The V end lost 6 bases, the J end lost 4 bases, and 18 bases lay between the germline ends. The CDR3 loop spans 15 amino acids. The primer mix had 60 Vbeta and 13 Jbeta primers. Sequencing was performed with immunoSEQ multiplex PCR; in TCRdb, only in-frame clones are kept and a portion is missing. In the table there are roughly 200,000 clones, around 70% of which are singletons. The sequencing sample was made of PBMCs. This chain links TRBV18 with TRBJ1-2; D is possibly TRBD1 (6 bases). This TCR derives from a man aged 35 to 55 in good health and CMV-seropositive. The CDR3 sequence is CASSPGGAEFYGYTF. The CDR3 bases are TGTGCCAGCTCTCCCGGGGGGGCAGAGTTCTATGGCTACACCTTC.